The rows below give T cell receptor beta chains drawn from one sample of a study of blood T cells in healthy people across ages. TCRdb reprocessed the 5' RACE reads via MiXCR and lists one record per CDR3 protein. In the table there are under 1 million distinct CDR3 sequences, roughly 44% of which are singletons. The source material was blood. The receptors shown here come from a man aged 60 to 69 in good health. CDR3s include the opening cysteine and the closing phenylalanine or tryptophan. The D gene is left open where the match is weak. Not all rows give a size; the values are once, few, many and, for expanded clones, a class.

j_gene | v_gene | abundance | d_gene | CDR3aa | CDR3nt
TRBJ2-3 | TRBV29-1 | NA | TRBD1 | CSVSTGASTDTQYF | TGCAGCGTTAGTACAGGGGCCAGCACAGATACGCAGTATTTT
TRBJ1-4 | TRBV20-1 | NA | NA | CSARPGTENEKLFF | TGCAGTGCTAGACCCGGGACGGAAAATGAAAAACTGTTTTTT
TRBJ2-7 | TRBV6-2/TRBV6-3 | NA | NA | CASSYSRHTYEQYF | TGTGCCAGCAGTTACTCTAGACATACCTACGAGCAGTACTTC
TRBJ2-3 | TRBV29-1 | NA | NA | CSVDRQGRAGTQYF | TGCAGCGTTGATCGCCAGGGGCGGGCAGGGACGCAGTATTTT
TRBJ2-7 | TRBV28 | NA | NA | CASTMTGRYSYEQYF | TGTGCCAGCACCATGACAGGGAGGTACTCCTACGAGCAGTACTTC
TRBJ2-1 | TRBV5-1 | NA | TRBD2 | CASSQTLAGGLGQFF | TGCGCCAGCAGCCAAACCCTAGCGGGGGGGCTGGGGCAGTTCTTC
TRBJ2-7 | TRBV5-5 | NA | TRBD1 | CASSPQGIDYEQYF | TGTGCCAGCAGCCCACAGGGGATTGACTACGAGCAGTACTTC
TRBJ2-2 | TRBV25-1 | NA | NA | CASSYSGDTGELFF | TGCGCCAGCTCCTACAGTGGGGACACCGGGGAGCTGTTTTTT
TRBJ2-1 | TRBV5-1 | NA | TRBD2 | CASSLRDYTYNEQFF | TGCGCCAGCAGCCTCCGGGACTACACCTACAATGAGCAGTTCTTC
TRBJ1-2 | TRBV6-2/TRBV6-3 | NA | NA | CATYKRSNYGYTF | TGTGCCACCTACAAGCGTTCTAACTATGGCTACACCTTC
TRBJ1-4 | TRBV7-9 | few | NA | CASSLVQEGRLFF | TGTGCCAGCAGCTTAGTCCAGGAGGGCAGACTGTTTTTT
TRBJ1-2 | TRBV5-1 | NA | NA | CASSLASGTTNYGYTF | TGCGCCAGCAGCTTGGCCTCAGGAACCACTAACTATGGCTACACCTTC
TRBJ2-7 | TRBV27 | few | NA | CASSFGMTSYEQYF | TGTGCCAGCAGTTTTGGGATGACATCCTACGAGCAGTACTTC
TRBJ2-1 | TRBV3-1 | few | TRBD2 | CASSLYSGEQFF | TGTGCCAGCAGTCTCTATAGCGGGGAGCAGTTCTTC
TRBJ1-2 | TRBV3-1 | NA | NA | CASSLRGVGYTF | TGTGCCAGCAGCCTAAGAGGGGTTGGCTACACCTTC